The 2 T cell receptor beta chains below all came from one sample that was sequenced in a study of blood T cell repertoires in COVID-19. Sequenced by immunoSEQ multiplex PCR; TCRdb stores in-frame clones only, minus some. The sample holds 340,000 or so clones; about nine tenths are singletons and the top ten take 1%. Material for sequencing was peripheral blood. The receptors derive from a man between 45 and 60 years old with active or convalescent COVID-19.

As DNA, the CDR3 is TGTGCCAGCAGCTTAGTGGGAGCGGGAGATGTGGAGACCCAGTACTTC. This gives the protein CASSLVGAGDVETQYF. The J gene is TRBJ2-5, the V gene TRBV7-3; 8 nucleotides align to TRBD2. Germline V CDR1 and CDR2: SGHTA, FQGTGA. V trimming: 2 bases; J trimming: 5 bases; junction bases outside the gene matches: 10. The length of the CDR3 is 16 residues.

The V and J genes are TRBV7-2 and TRBJ2-1; 7 bases fit TRBD1. J was trimmed by 6 bases and V by 5 bases; bases with no gene match: 10. The CDR3 has 15 residues. CDR1 is SGHTA and CDR2 is FQGNSA in the germline V gene. The CDR3 bases are TGTGCCAGCAGCCCGACAGGGAGAGGAGTCAATGAGCAGTTCTTC. Protein: CASSPTGRGVNEQFF.